The 22 T cell receptor beta chains in this list originate from one sample, sequenced in a study of T cells after yellow fever vaccination. TCRdb re-analysed the 5' RACE reads in MiXCR, keeping a single row per CDR3 protein. The table shows 300,000 to 400,000 distinct CDR3 sequences, with roughly 6.1% occurring only once. The source was PBMCs, collected 5 days after the yellow fever booster vaccination. These receptors were collected from a man aged 25 to 45 who received the YFV17D yellow fever vaccine.

The chain has TRBV20-1 and TRBJ1-2, with 10 bases aligning to TRBD1. V dropped 5 bases and J dropped 4; count of bases not matched to a gene: 7. Germline CDR1 reads DFQATT; CDR2 reads SNEGSKA (reference sequence). There are 14 residues in the CDR3. The CDR3 DNA is TGCAGTGCTTCCACGGGACAGGGGACCTATGGCTACACCTTC. It encodes CSASTGQGTYGYTF.

V gene TRBV20-1 combines with J gene TRBJ1-2, with D uncertain. Trimming cost V 6 bases and J 7 bases, with 21 bases left between them. CDR3 length: 14 residues. Germline lookup yields CDR1 DFQATT and CDR2 SNEGSKA (reference sequence). The CDR3 DNA sequence: TGCAGTGCCCGATTTGCTTTGGACGGGCGTGGCTACACCTTC. It specifies CSARFALDGRGYTF.

This clonotype was counted at least ten times. The CDR3 DNA follows: TGTGCCAGCAGTTACTCGACCGGGGACGGGGAGCTGTTTTTT. Translating gives CASSYSTGDGELFF. The V call is TRBV6-2 or TRBV6-3, the J call TRBJ2-2, with a possible D match to TRBD2 (5 bases). In germline, CDR1 is MNHEY, CDR2 SVGEGT. The CDR3 consists of 14 residues. V lost 0 bases and J 7 bases, leaving 9 bases between the germline ends.

This sequence joins TRBV15 and TRBJ2-1; tentatively, D is TRBD2 (6 bases). The CDR3 sequence is 15 residues long. Germline-derived CDR1 and CDR2 are LNHNV and YYDKDF (reference sequence). Between the trimmed V and J ends, which lost 1 base and 2 bases, there was a span of 9 bases. CDR3 in amino acids: CATSRVAGTYNEQFF. The CDR3 DNA follows: TGTGCCACCAGCAGAGTTGCGGGAACCTACAATGAGCAGTTCTTC.

At least ten counts were recorded for this clonotype. This chain links TRBV12-3 or TRBV12-4 with TRBJ2-7; D might be TRBD1 (7 bases). V shed 5 bases and J shed 7 bases, with 18 bases lying between them. This CDR3 is 14 amino acids long. In nucleotides, the CDR3 is TGTGCCAGCAGTCCCCTTAGACAGGGAGGAGAGCAGTACTTC. Encoded protein: CASSPLRQGGEQYF.

This clonotype appeared a few times. The chain is built from TRBV27 and TRBJ2-7, with D tentatively TRBD2 (5 bases). This CDR3 comprises 13 residues. V lost 5 bases and J lost 4, with 12 bases in between. Germline lookup yields CDR1 MNHEY and CDR2 SMNVEV (reference sequence). CDR3 nucleotide sequence: TGTGCCAGCAGTGAACTAGGAGGTTACGAGCAGTACTTC. This encodes CASSELGGYEQYF.

This clonotype was recorded at least ten times. This chain connects TRBV6-6 to TRBJ2-5, with D perhaps assigned TRBD1 or TRBD2 (5 bases each). CDR3 length equals 13 residues. The germline CDR1 and CDR2 sequences are MNHNY and SVGAGI (reference sequence). Trimming removed 9 bases from V and 2 bases from J, with 13 bases in between. The DNA for the CDR3 is TGTGCCAGTCTCCGGGACCGGCAAGAGACCCAGTACTTC. It specifies CASLRDRQETQYF.

The genes are TRBV20-1 and TRBJ1-2; D perhaps matches TRBD1 (6 bases). Trimming removed 6 bases from V and 4 bases from J, with 18 bases in between. CDR3 length: 14 amino acids. CDR1 is DFQATT and CDR2 is SNEGSKA in the germline V gene (reference sequence). CDR3 nucleotides: TGCAGTGCAACAAACAGGGCTCTCGGCTATGGCTACACCTTC. It translates to CSATNRALGYGYTF.

This clonotype was counted only a few times. This rearrangement joins TRBV2 to TRBJ1-3; D perhaps matches TRBD1 (6 bases). The germline V gene has CDR1 SNHLY and CDR2 FYNNEI. The CDR3 covers 15 residues. The CDR3 region has the DNA TGTGCTCTTAGACCCCCTGACAGGAGCCTAAACACCATATATTTT. Its translation is CALRPPDRSLNTIYF.

There are a few counts of this clonotype. The chain has TRBV6-1 and TRBJ2-1; 11 bases map to TRBD2. V gave up 7 bases and J gave up 3 bases; unmatched junction bases: 5. The CDR3 is made up of 15 amino acids. Germline-derived CDR1 and CDR2 are MNHNS and SASEGT. In nucleotides, the CDR3 is TGTGCCAGCAACCAGGGACTAGCGGTCTACAATGAGCAGTTCTTC. It yields the protein CASNQGLAVYNEQFF.

A few counts support this clonotype. The chain joins TRBV6-5 to TRBJ1-2; no clear D gene. Germline V lookup: CDR1 MNHEY, CDR2 SVGAGI. With 0 bases removed from V and 8 bases from J, the gap between germline ends came to 13 bases. This CDR3 is 14 amino acids long. The DNA for the CDR3 is TGTGCCAGCAGTTACTCGATGGGTAGATCCGGCTACACCTTC. Its translation is CASSYSMGRSGYTF.

This clonotype has ten or more counts. The chain uses TRBV10-3 and TRBJ2-2, with TRBD1 matching 10 bases. This CDR3 region has 15 residues. Trimming took 6 bases from V and 1 from J; bases not matched to a gene: 2. Germline assignment: CDR1 ENHRY and CDR2 SYGVKD. CDR3 in DNA: TGTGCCATCAGGACAGGGGGCGTGAACACCGGGGAGCTGTTTTTT. This encodes CAIRTGGVNTGELFF.

The chain uses TRBV5-1 and TRBJ2-1; no reliable D call. Trimming took 3 bases from V and 6 from J, leaving 10 bases between them. Germline loops: CDR1 SGHRS, CDR2 YFSETQ. The CDR3 totals 13 residues. The CDR3 loop reads CASSWSRVNEQFF. The CDR3 region has the DNA TGCGCCAGCAGCTGGAGTAGGGTCAATGAGCAGTTCTTC.

This clonotype was recorded at least ten times. As DNA, the CDR3 is TGTGCCAGCAGCCAAGATTACGTTGGGCAGGGGGGTTATGGCTACACCTTC. This codes for CASSQDYVGQGGYGYTF. V is TRBV4-2 and J is TRBJ1-2; 7 positions agree with TRBD1. The CDR3 runs to 17 residues. From germline, CDR1 is LGHNA and CDR2 YNFKEQ. V lost 0 bases, J lost 5 bases, and 12 bases stayed unmatched.

The V gene is TRBV24-1, the J gene TRBJ2-6; D ambiguous. The CDR3 consists of 15 residues. Trimming removed 3 bases from V and 0 bases from J, with 5 bases in between. CDR1 and CDR2 (germline): KGHDR, SFDVKD. This CDR3 reads CATSDGSSGANVLTF. Written as DNA, the CDR3 is TGTGCCACCAGTGATGGTAGCTCTGGGGCCAACGTCCTGACTTTC.

This clonotype showed up many times. The rearrangement joins TRBV6-1 to TRBJ2-1; 7 bases are shared with TRBD2. The CDR3 totals 14 residues. Germline loops: CDR1 MNHNS, CDR2 SASEGT. V was pared by 11 bases and J by 7 bases, with 14 bases of the junction left unmatched. The CDR3 loop reads CAVTPGGRWNEQFF. CDR3 nucleotides: TGTGCCGTAACCCCTGGCGGGAGATGGAATGAGCAGTTCTTC.

Many counts were recorded for this clonotype. The chain joins TRBV7-9 to TRBJ1-5, with D unclear. This CDR3 contains 14 residues. The V gene's germline CDR1 is SEHNR and CDR2 FQNEAQ (reference sequence). The germline V and J ends were trimmed by 5 bases and 4 bases, with 12 bases remaining between them. This CDR3 is CASSPTYGNQPQHF. DNA for the CDR3: TGTGCCAGCAGCCCCACTTACGGAAATCAGCCCCAGCATTTT.

In this sample, this clonotype turned up a few times. The chain is built from TRBV4-3 and TRBJ2-7; D is perhaps TRBD1 or TRBD2 (5 bases each). The V gene's germline CDR1 is LGHNA and CDR2 YSLEER. V lost 3 bases, J lost 3 bases, and 15 bases lay in between. This CDR3 is 15 amino acids long. CDR3: CASSQVRDGSYEQYF. The DNA for the CDR3 is TGCGCCAGCAGCCAGGTCCGGGACGGAAGCTACGAGCAGTACTTC.

This CDR3 is CASSQQGTQPQHF. The CDR3 DNA reads TGTGCCAGCTCACAGCAGGGGACTCAGCCCCAGCATTTT. This chain uses TRBV18 with TRBJ1-5, with D possibly matching TRBD1 (6 bases). CDR1 is KGHSH and CDR2 is LQKENI in the germline V gene. This CDR3 is 13 amino acids long. V shed 4 bases and J shed 6 bases, with 10 bases lying between them.

This chain joins TRBV24-1 and TRBJ2-3; D not certain. The germline V gene has CDR1 KGHDR and CDR2 SFDVKD. V was cut by 4 bases and J by 2 bases, with 15 bases left in between. The CDR3 is made up of 16 amino acids. The CDR3: CATSEGQHSTTDTQYF. CDR3 DNA: TGTGCCACCAGTGAAGGTCAGCACAGCACCACAGATACGCAGTATTTT.

The table lists this clonotype with a few counts. The chain uses TRBV14 and TRBJ2-1; 8 bases are a match to TRBD2. The CDR3 covers 21 residues. Trimming removed 2 bases from V and 6 bases from J; junction bases left unmatched: 24. The germline CDR1 and CDR2 sequences are SGHDN and FVKESK. The CDR3 protein is CASSQTPKTRAGTRYGNEQFF. In nucleotides, the CDR3 is TGTGCCAGCAGCCAAACCCCAAAAACTCGGGCGGGGACTAGGTACGGCAATGAGCAGTTCTTC.

In this sample, this clonotype turned up a few times. The chain links TRBV7-8 to TRBJ2-5, with TRBD2 matching over 7 bases. Germline V gene data show CDR1 as SGHVS and CDR2 as FQNEAQ. Trimming took 5 bases from V and 5 from J; bases not matched to a gene: 8. This CDR3 has 14 residues. The CDR3, as DNA: TGTGCCAGCAGCGCAAGACTAGCCACGGAGACCCAGTACTTC. Translated, it gives CASSARLATETQYF.